The next 11 T cell receptor beta chains were all read from a single sample in a study of blood T cells in healthy people across ages. Primed by a sample-barcoded 5' primer and a J-beta primer mix, a second PCR proceeded for about 6 to 12 cycles. TCRdb processed the 5' RACE reads anew with MiXCR; each CDR3 protein has one entry. Among around 580,000 distinct CDR3 sequences listed, under 55% were seen once. Sequenced input: blood. These receptor sequences come from an older man in good health.

This chain connects TRBV5-1 to TRBJ2-1; 8 bases are a match to TRBD1. Trimming took 3 bases from V and 4 from J; bases not matched to a gene: 6. The CDR3 sequence is 15 residues long. Germline V gene data show CDR1 as SGHRS and CDR2 as YFSETQ. The DNA for the CDR3 is TGCGCCAGCAGCTCCCGGACAGGGACTTACAATGAGCAGTTCTTC. This encodes CASSSRTGTYNEQFF.

The chain uses TRBV12-3 or TRBV12-4 and TRBJ2-3; D is perhaps TRBD1 (7 bases). The CDR3 is 14 residues long. Trimming took off 6 bases at V and 3 bases at J, with 13 bases between the two ends. CDR3 coding DNA: TGTGCCAGCAGGGAGACAGGGACTACAGATACGCAGTATTTT. Its translation: CASRETGTTDTQYF.

The sample holds a few counts of this clonotype. Here the CDR3 reads CSARDLAHSGNEQFF. In DNA form, the CDR3 reads TGCAGTGCTAGAGATCTAGCGCACTCTGGCAATGAGCAGTTCTTC. The chain is built from TRBV20-1 and TRBJ2-1; TRBD2 might be the D (6 bases). The V gene lost 0 bases and the J gene lost 6 bases, with 15 bases spanning the gap. The length of the CDR3 is 15 residues. Germline CDR1 DFQATT, CDR2 SNEGSKA (reference sequence).

V and J are TRBV3-1 and TRBJ1-1; D unclear. The CDR3 runs 16 residues. CDR1 is LGHDT, CDR2 YNNKEL, per germline (reference sequence). The germline V and J ends were trimmed by 0 bases and 2 bases, with 13 bases remaining between them. The CDR3, as DNA: TGTGCCAGCAGCCAAGATACGGCCGAGTCCAACACTGAAGCTTTCTTT. Protein product: CASSQDTAESNTEAFF.

This rearrangement joins TRBV6-2 or TRBV6-3 to TRBJ2-7, with D perhaps matching TRBD1 or TRBD2 (5 bases each). The CDR3 has 12 amino acids. V lost 11 bases to trimming and J lost 3 bases, with 14 bases between them. Germline V lookup: CDR1 MNHEY, CDR2 SVGEGT. The CDR3 nucleotides are TGTGCCGGAAGAAGGGACGGCTACGAGCAGTACTTC. Its protein product is CAGRRDGYEQYF.

Turning to this clonotype: Just one base apart from a much larger clone, this may be a read error. The J gene is TRBJ2-3, the V gene TRBV6-5, with a possible D match to TRBD2 (5 bases). There are 15 residues in the CDR3. CDR1 is MNHEY, CDR2 SVGAGI, per germline. Trimming stripped 3 bases from V and 7 bases from J, with 17 bases between. DNA of the CDR3: TGTGCCAGCAGTTATCTGGACGCGGGTAGGAATACGCAGTATTTT. Protein: CASSYLDAGRNTQYF.

This chain joins TRBV6-2 or TRBV6-3 and TRBJ2-2; TRBD2 matches at 12 bases. Germline CDR1 reads MNHEY; CDR2 reads SVGEGT. V lost 5 bases to trimming and J lost 4 bases; unmatched junction nucleotides: 11. This CDR3 spans 18 amino acids. For the CDR3, the DNA is TGTGCCAGCAGTCAGGGCCGACTAGCGGGAGCCGTCACCGGGGAGCTGTTTTTT. Translating gives CASSQGRLAGAVTGELFF.

The V and J genes are TRBV20-1 and TRBJ1-2; D is perhaps TRBD1 (5 bases). The CDR3 loop spans 13 amino acids. V was clipped by 3 bases and J by 3 bases, with 11 bases between them. Germline V CDR1 and CDR2: DFQATT, SNEGSKA (reference sequence). This CDR3 reads CSASGGVDYGYTF. CDR3 nucleotide sequence: TGCAGTGCTAGTGGAGGGGTTGACTATGGCTACACCTTC.

The CDR3 spells CASSLWAGGYNEQYF. CDR3 coding DNA: TGTGCCAGCAGCCTTTGGGCGGGGGGTTACAATGAGCAGTACTTC. The chain recombines TRBV11-2 with TRBJ2-1; 8 bases are a match to TRBD2. The J call is in doubt because the DNA end fits TRBJ2-7 better. The germline V gene encodes CDR1 SGHAT and CDR2 FQNNGV. This CDR3 contains 15 residues.

CDR3 loop: CSASTGTQASYEQYF. The CDR3 nucleotides read TGCAGTGCTAGCACCGGGACACAAGCCTCCTACGAGCAGTACTTC. The chain uses TRBV20-1 and TRBJ2-7, with a possible D match to TRBD1 (6 bases). V dropped 3 bases and J dropped 0 bases, with 15 bases sitting between them. The V gene's germline CDR1 is DFQATT and CDR2 SNEGSKA (reference sequence). This CDR3 is 15 amino acids long.

The J gene is TRBJ1-5, the V gene TRBV7-9, with D perhaps TRBD1 (6 bases). The CDR3 has 16 residues. Germline CDR1 SEHNR, CDR2 FQNEAQ (reference sequence). Trimming took off 5 bases at V and 0 bases at J, with 14 bases between the two ends. The CDR3 here is CASSPLTGISNQPQHF. CDR3 nucleotides: TGTGCCAGCAGCCCCCTAACAGGGATTAGCAATCAGCCCCAGCATTTT.